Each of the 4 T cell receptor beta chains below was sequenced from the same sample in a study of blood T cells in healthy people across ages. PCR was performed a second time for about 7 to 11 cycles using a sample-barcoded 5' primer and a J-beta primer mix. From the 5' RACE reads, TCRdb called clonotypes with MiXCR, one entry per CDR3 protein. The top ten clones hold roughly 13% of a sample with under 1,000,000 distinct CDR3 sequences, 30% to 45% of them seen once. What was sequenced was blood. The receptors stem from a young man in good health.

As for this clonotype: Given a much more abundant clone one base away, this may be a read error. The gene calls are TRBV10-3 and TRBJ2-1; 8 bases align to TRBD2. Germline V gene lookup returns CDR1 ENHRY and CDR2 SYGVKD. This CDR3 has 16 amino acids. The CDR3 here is CAISDQTSGSYNGQFF. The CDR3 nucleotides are TGTGCCATCAGTGATCAAACTAGCGGCTCCTACAATGGGCAGTTCTTC.

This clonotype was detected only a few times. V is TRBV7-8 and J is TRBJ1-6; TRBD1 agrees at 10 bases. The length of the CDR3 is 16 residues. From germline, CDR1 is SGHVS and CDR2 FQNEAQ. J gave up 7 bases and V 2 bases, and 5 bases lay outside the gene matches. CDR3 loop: CASSLSTDRGNSPLHF. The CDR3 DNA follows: TGTGCCAGCAGCTTATCAACGGACAGGGGGAATTCACCCCTCCACTTT.

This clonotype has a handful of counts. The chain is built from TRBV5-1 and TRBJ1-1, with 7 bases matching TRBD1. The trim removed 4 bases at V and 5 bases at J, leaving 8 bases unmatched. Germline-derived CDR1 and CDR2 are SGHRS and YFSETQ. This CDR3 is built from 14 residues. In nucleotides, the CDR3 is TGCGCCAGCAGCCCGAGACAGGGAATAACTGAAGCTTTCTTT. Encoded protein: CASSPRQGITEAFF.

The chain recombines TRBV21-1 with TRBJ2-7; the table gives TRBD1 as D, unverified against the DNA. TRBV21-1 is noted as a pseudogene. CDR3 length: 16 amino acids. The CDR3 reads CASSRLIRVSSYEQYF. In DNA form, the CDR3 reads TGTGCCAGCAGCCGCCTAATCAGGGTTAGTTCCTACGAGCAGTACTTC.